These 22 T cell receptor beta chains came from one sample sequenced in a study of control samples from healthy donors and cancer patients. TCRdb keeps only in-frame clones here, not all; method: immunoSEQ multiplex PCR. Altogether 50,000 to 75,000 clones are present, 90% being singletons, with the ten largest covering around 6%. The source material was PBMCs. The source is a man aged 55 to 70 with colorectal cancer.

This chain joins TRBV3-1 (or the pseudogene TRBV3-2) and TRBJ2-5; D is unclear. V was shortened by 5 bases and J by 1 base, with 8 bases between the two germline ends. CDR1 is LGHDT, CDR2 YNNKEL, per germline (reference sequence). This CDR3 contains 13 residues. The CDR3 nucleotides are TGTGCCAGCAGCTTAGGATCCCAAGAGACCCAGTACTTC. Protein sequence: CASSLGSQETQYF.

The chain has TRBV10-3 and TRBJ2-3, with TRBD1 identical over 9 bases. This CDR3 contains 15 residues. Per the germline V gene, CDR1 is ENHRY and CDR2 is SYGVKD. V lost 5 bases and J lost 4; bases outside the gene matches: 7. CDR3 protein: CAISQTGGRPDTQYF. The CDR3 nucleotides are TGTGCCATCAGTCAGACAGGGGGACGCCCAGATACGCAGTATTTT.

The chain recombines TRBV7-3 with TRBJ1-1; the D gene is possibly TRBD1 (6 bases). With 0 bases removed from V and 1 base from J, the gap between germline ends came to 6 bases. CDR1 SGHTA and CDR2 FQGTGA come from the germline V gene. The CDR3 loop spans 14 amino acids. The CDR3 loop reads CASSLTGGNTEAFF. For the CDR3, the DNA is TGTGCCAGCAGCTTAACAGGGGGGAACACTGAAGCTTTCTTT.

V is TRBV5-1 and J is TRBJ1-6; D gene unclear. CDR1 is SGHRS, CDR2 YFSETQ, per germline. Trimming removed 4 bases from V and 0 bases from J, with 11 bases in between. CDR3 length: 16 amino acids. CDR3 nucleotide sequence: TGCGCCAGCAGCGTACGAGGGAGCTCCTATAATTCACCCCTCCACTTT. It encodes CASSVRGSSYNSPLHF. Using reference TRBV5-1 and TRBJ1-6 for the parts outside the CDR3, the full variable domain is KAGVTQTPRYLIKTRGQQVTLSCSPISGHRSVSWYQQTPGQGLQFLFEYFSETQRNKGNFPGRFSGRQFSNSRSEMNVSTLELGDSALYLCASSVRGSSYNSPLHFGNGTRLTVT.

This clone was found once. This chain links TRBV12-3 or TRBV12-4 with TRBJ2-1; D is ambiguous. The CDR3 contains 11 residues. Trimming took 4 bases from V and 9 from J, leaving 7 bases between them. The CDR3 spells CASSSRIEQFF. In DNA form, the CDR3 reads TGTGCCAGCAGTTCTCGGATTGAGCAGTTCTTC.

CDR3 residues: CASSGRLNEQFF. CDR3 nucleotides: TGTGCCAGCAGTGGGCGTCTCAATGAGCAGTTCTTC. The gene calls are TRBV28 and TRBJ2-1; no definite D call. The CDR3 sequence is 12 residues long. Germline loops: CDR1 MDHEN, CDR2 SYDVKM. V was cut by 5 bases and J by 6 bases, with 8 bases left in between.

The rearrangement uses TRBV19 and TRBJ1-5; D call uncertain. The length of the CDR3 is 13 residues. V lost 6 bases to trimming and J lost 1 base, with 7 bases between them. CDR1 LNHDA and CDR2 SQIVND come from the germline V gene (reference sequence). The DNA for the CDR3 is TGTGCCAGTAGGGACCGGAGCAATCAGCCCCAGCATTTT. As protein: CASRDRSNQPQHF.

The chain carries TRBV4-1 and TRBJ2-2; D is ambiguous. The CDR3 sequence is 13 residues long. The V end was cut by 0 bases, the J end by 2 bases, with 1 base between. CDR1 is MGHRA and CDR2 is YSYEKL in the germline V gene. CDR3 in amino acids: CASSQDNTGELFF. The CDR3 DNA reads TGCGCCAGCAGCCAAGACAACACCGGGGAGCTGTTTTTT.

The chain carries TRBV3-1 (or the pseudogene TRBV3-2) and TRBJ2-3, with 12 nucleotides matching TRBD2. CDR3 size: 17 residues. The junction had 9 bases not matched to a gene; V was cut back by 2 bases and J by 6 bases. CDR1 LGHDT and CDR2 YNNKEL come from the germline V gene (reference sequence). CDR3 nucleotides: TGTGCCAGCAGCCAATCTCTAGCGGGGGGGCCTATCGATACGCAGTATTTT. It is translated as CASSQSLAGGPIDTQYF.

The chain carries TRBV4-3 and TRBJ2-7, with 10 positions matching TRBD2. CDR1 and CDR2 from the germline V gene are LGHNA and YSLEER. Unmatched junction bases numbered 7, after V lost 3 bases and J lost 2 bases. The CDR3 is 16 amino acids. CDR3 protein: CASSQASGGGPYEQYF. For the CDR3, the DNA is TGCGCCAGCAGCCAGGCTAGCGGGGGCGGCCCCTACGAGCAGTACTTC.

The chain recombines TRBV29-1 with TRBJ2-2, with 13 bases matching TRBD2. CDR1 is SQVTM and CDR2 is ANQGSEA in the germline V gene. The CDR3 is 14 amino acids. J lost 7 bases, V lost 2 bases, and 1 base had no gene match. In nucleotides, the CDR3 is TGCAGCGTTGAACGACTAGCGGGGGGCGGGGAGCTGTTTTTT. Protein: CSVERLAGGGELFF.

This clone was counted between two and nine times. The chain has TRBV5-1 and TRBJ2-7, with D perhaps matching TRBD1 (5 bases). This CDR3 contains 11 residues. The germline V gene has CDR1 SGHRS and CDR2 YFSETQ. V gave up 5 bases and J gave up 6 bases, with 9 bases separating them. CDR3 protein: CASRGETEQYF. CDR3 in DNA: TGCGCCAGCAGAGGGGAAACCGAGCAGTACTTC.

The chain recombines TRBV4-2 with TRBJ1-2; D uncertain. The CDR3 totals 16 residues. V gave up 3 bases and J gave up 2 bases, with 16 bases separating them. Germline CDR1 is LGHNA and CDR2 is YNFKEQ. The CDR3 nucleotides read TGTGCCAGCAGCCATAAGCCCCATGGTACCAACTATGGCTACACCTTC. Translated, it gives CASSHKPHGTNYGYTF.

This clone was counted a single time. The chain employs TRBV5-8 and TRBJ1-5, with D unclear. Trimming shortened V by 9 bases and J by 0 bases, and 16 bases separated the two germline ends. CDR1 SGHTS and CDR2 YDEGEE come from the germline V gene. The CDR3 is 15 residues long. The CDR3 region has the DNA TGTGCCACGAAAACAATTGACGGTAGCAATCAGCCCCAGCATTTT. Translated: CATKTIDGSNQPQHF.

This clone was found a few times. V is TRBV9 and J is TRBJ1-6; D not certain. The CDR3 loop spans 13 amino acids. CDR1 and CDR2 (germline): SGDLS, YYNGEE. Between the trimmed V and J ends, which lost 0 bases and 7 bases, there was a span of 5 bases. CDR3 protein: CASSVAPNSPLHF. The CDR3, as DNA: TGTGCCAGCAGCGTAGCCCCCAATTCACCCCTCCACTTT.

The J gene is TRBJ2-7, the V gene TRBV19; TRBD1 aligns across 9 bases. Germline V gives CDR1 LNHDA, CDR2 SQIVND (reference sequence). V shed 7 bases, J shed 3 bases, and the junction held 7 bases outside the gene matches. The CDR3 has 14 residues. CDR3 DNA sequence: TGTGCCAGTAAGACGCCGGGACAGGGCTACGAGCAGTACTTC. It yields the protein CASKTPGQGYEQYF.

The table lists this clone with a count of one. V gene TRBV11-2 combines with J gene TRBJ1-1; no reliable D call. Germline CDR1 is SGHAT and CDR2 is FQNNGV. V was clipped by 3 bases and J by 1 base, with 9 bases between them. This CDR3 is 14 amino acids long. The CDR3 sequence: CASSFPRQNTEAFF. DNA for the CDR3: TGTGCCAGCAGCTTCCCCAGACAGAACACTGAAGCTTTCTTT.

This clone is a singleton in its sample. The genes are TRBV27 and TRBJ2-3; perhaps D is TRBD1 or TRBD2 (5 bases each). V was clipped by 5 bases and J by 3 bases, with 15 bases between them. Germline V gives CDR1 MNHEY, CDR2 SMNVEV (reference sequence). CDR3 size: 15 residues. The CDR3 here is CASSLTGGRTDTQYF. CDR3 nucleotide sequence: TGTGCCAGCAGTCTAACAGGTGGGAGAACAGATACGCAGTATTTT.

The CDR3 spells CTSSMYSLCTNRANVLTF. DNA of the CDR3: TGCACCAGCAGTATGTATAGTTTGTGCACAAATCGGGCCAACGTCCTGACTTTC. The V gene is TRBV1, the J gene TRBJ2-6. TRBV1 is described as a pseudogene. The CDR3 runs 18 residues.

The rearrangement joins TRBV7-6 to TRBJ1-2; perhaps TRBD1 as D (6 bases). The V gene lost 2 bases and the J gene lost 7 bases, with 11 bases spanning the gap. Germline V gives CDR1 SGHVS, CDR2 FNYEAQ. This CDR3 is built from 13 residues. The CDR3 loop is CASSLSSGVGYTF. The DNA for the CDR3 is TGTGCCAGCAGCTTAAGTTCAGGGGTTGGCTACACCTTC.

This chain connects TRBV19 to TRBJ1-2, with 10 bases that match TRBD1. V lost 7 bases, J lost 7 bases, and 9 bases stayed unmatched. This CDR3 has 14 residues. Germline CDR1 is LNHDA and CDR2 is SQIVND (reference sequence). Here the CDR3 reads CASNRGGQGVGYTF. The CDR3 nucleotides are TGTGCCAGTAATAGAGGTGGACAGGGGGTTGGCTACACCTTC.

The rearrangement joins TRBV2 to TRBJ2-3; 9 positions agree with TRBD2. The V gene's germline CDR1 is SNHLY and CDR2 FYNNEI. Trimming cost V 8 bases and J 4 bases; bases outside gene matches: 7. The CDR3 has 14 residues. The CDR3 here is CASGRGGGADTQYF. The CDR3 DNA is TGTGCCAGCGGGCGCGGGGGGGGTGCAGATACGCAGTATTTT. The full variable domain, in which reference TRBV2 and TRBJ2-3 provide the parts outside the CDR3, is EPEVTQTPSHQVTQMGQEVILRCVPISNHLYFYWYRQILGQKVEFLVSFYNNEISEKSEIFDDQFSVERPDGSNFTLKIRSTKLEDSAMYFCASGRGGGADTQYFGPGTRLTVL.